This T cell receptor beta chain was captured in a study of beta chain features in type 1 diabetes. Study-wide results and limits: The similarity of naive, central memory and Treg TCRB repertoires appeared greater among patients than among healthy donors.

Regarding this clone: No antigen is known for it.

With 4 bases removed from V and 0 bases from J, the gap between germline ends came to 9 bases. The CDR3 sequence is 14 residues long. CDR1 is SQVTM, CDR2 ANQGSEA, per germline. Every bit of the isolated RNA underwent reverse transcription, so sequencing read expressed TCRB transcripts. Measured with immunoSEQ multiplex PCR; TCRdb has only the in-frame clones, and not every one. The sample lists 400,000 to 450,000 clones, approximately 15% occurring once. The sample consisted of naive CD4+ T cells from blood. The J gene is TRBJ2-2, the V gene TRBV29-1; tentatively, D is TRBD1 or TRBD2 (5 bases each). The receptor's source is a man aged 25-40 years in good health. Written as DNA, the CDR3 is TGCAGCGTTGTGGGGGTCGCGAACACCGGGGAGCTGTTTTTT. Translated, it gives CSVVGVANTGELFF.